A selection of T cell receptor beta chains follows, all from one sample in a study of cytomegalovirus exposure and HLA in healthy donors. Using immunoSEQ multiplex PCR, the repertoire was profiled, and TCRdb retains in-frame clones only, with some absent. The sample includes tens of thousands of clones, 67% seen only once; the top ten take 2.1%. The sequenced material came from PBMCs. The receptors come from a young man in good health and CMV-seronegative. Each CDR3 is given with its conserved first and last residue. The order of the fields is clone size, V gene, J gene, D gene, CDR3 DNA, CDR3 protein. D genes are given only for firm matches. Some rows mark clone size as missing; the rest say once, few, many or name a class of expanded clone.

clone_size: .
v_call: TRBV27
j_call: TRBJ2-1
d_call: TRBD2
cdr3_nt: TGTGCCAGCAGTTCCCCCGGACTAGCGAACAATGAGCAGTTCTTC
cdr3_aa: CASSSPGLANNEQFF

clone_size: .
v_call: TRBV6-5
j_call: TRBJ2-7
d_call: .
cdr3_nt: TGTGCCAGCGGTGGCTTGTACGAGCAGTACTTC
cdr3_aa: CASGGLYEQYF

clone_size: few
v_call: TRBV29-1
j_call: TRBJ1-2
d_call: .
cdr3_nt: TGCAGCGTTCAGGATACCTACTATGGCTACACCTTC
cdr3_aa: CSVQDTYYGYTF

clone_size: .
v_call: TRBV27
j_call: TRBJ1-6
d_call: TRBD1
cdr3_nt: TGTGCCAGCAGTTTCTTGGGACAGGGGAATTCACCCCTCCACTTT
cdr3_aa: CASSFLGQGNSPLHF

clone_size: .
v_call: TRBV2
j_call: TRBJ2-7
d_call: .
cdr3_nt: TGTGCCAGCAGAGGCGGGGACTCCTACGAGCAGTACTTC
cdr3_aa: CASRGGDSYEQYF

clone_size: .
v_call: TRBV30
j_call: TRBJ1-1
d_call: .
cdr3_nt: TGTGCCTGGACCGGAGCCACTGAAGCTTTCTTT
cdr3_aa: CAWTGATEAFF

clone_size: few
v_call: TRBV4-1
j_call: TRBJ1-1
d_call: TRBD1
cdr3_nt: TGCGCCAGCAGCCAAGATTTACAGGGGGACACTGAAGCTTTCTTT
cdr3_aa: CASSQDLQGDTEAFF

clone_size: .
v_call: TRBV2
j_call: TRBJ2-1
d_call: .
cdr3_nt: TGTGCCAGCAGCCCCGCGAATGAGCAGTTCTTC
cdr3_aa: CASSPANEQFF

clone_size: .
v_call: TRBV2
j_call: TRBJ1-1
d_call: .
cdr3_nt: TGTGCCAGCAGTGAACAGTGGAACACTGAAGCTTTCTTT
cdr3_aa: CASSEQWNTEAFF

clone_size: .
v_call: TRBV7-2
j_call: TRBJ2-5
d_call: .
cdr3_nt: TGTGCCAGCAGCTTAGCGCGGCCACTTCGGAAAGAGACCCAGTACTTC
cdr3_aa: CASSLARPLRKETQYF

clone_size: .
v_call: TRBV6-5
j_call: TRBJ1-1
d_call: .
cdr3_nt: TGTGCCAGCATGACGGGAGCTGAAGCTTTCTTT
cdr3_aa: CASMTGAEAFF

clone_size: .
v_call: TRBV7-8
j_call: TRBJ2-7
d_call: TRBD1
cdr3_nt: TGTGCCAGCAGCTACCCCGGGACAGATGGCTACGAGCAGTACTTC
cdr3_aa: CASSYPGTDGYEQYF

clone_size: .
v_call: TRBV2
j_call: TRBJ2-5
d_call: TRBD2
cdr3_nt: TGTGCCAGCAGTCTGCTAGCGGGGGGGCAAGAGACCCAGTACTTC
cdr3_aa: CASSLLAGGQETQYF

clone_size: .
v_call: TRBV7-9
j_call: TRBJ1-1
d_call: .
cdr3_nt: TGTGCCAGCAGCTTACGGGTCTTGAACACTGAAGCTTTCTTT
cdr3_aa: CASSLRVLNTEAFF

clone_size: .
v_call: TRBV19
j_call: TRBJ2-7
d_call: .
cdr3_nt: TGTGCCAGTAGTATAGGGCATTTAGCGGAGCTCTACGAGCAGTACTTC
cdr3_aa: CASSIGHLAELYEQYF

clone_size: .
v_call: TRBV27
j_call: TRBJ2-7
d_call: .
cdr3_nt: TGTGCCAGCAGTTTCTGGCAGGGGTCGTCCTACGAGCAGTACTTC
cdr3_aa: CASSFWQGSSYEQYF

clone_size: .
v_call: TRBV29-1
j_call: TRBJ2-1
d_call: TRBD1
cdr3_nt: TGCAGCGTTTTAACTGGAGGACAGGGGGACAATGAGCAGTTCTTC
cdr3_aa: CSVLTGGQGDNEQFF

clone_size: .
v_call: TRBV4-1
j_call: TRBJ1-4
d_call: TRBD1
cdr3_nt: TGCGCCAGCAGCCAAGAAACAGGGGGCGACGAAAAACTGTTTTTT
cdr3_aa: CASSQETGGDEKLFF

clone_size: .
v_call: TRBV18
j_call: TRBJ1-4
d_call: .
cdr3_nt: TGTGCCAGCTCACCCGGGCTGGACAATGACTCCGACTTT
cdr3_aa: CASSPGLDNDSDF

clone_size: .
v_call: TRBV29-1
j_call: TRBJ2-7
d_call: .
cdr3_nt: TGCAGCGTTCGGAAGGCAGGGGCCTTCTACGAGCAGTACTTC
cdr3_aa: CSVRKAGAFYEQYF

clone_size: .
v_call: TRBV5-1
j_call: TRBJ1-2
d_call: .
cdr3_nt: TGCGCCAGCAGCTTGAGTTTTTCGGGAGATGGCTATGGCTACACCTTC
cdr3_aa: CASSLSFSGDGYGYTF

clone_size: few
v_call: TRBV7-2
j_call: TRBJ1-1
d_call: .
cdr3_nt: TGTGCCAGCAGCTTACAGGGCGCTGTGGGCGAAGCTTTCTTT
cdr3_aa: CASSLQGAVGEAFF

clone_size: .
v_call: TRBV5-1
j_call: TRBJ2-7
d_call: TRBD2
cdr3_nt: TGCGCCAGCAGCTCCGGGGGGGCCACCTACGAGCAGTACTTC
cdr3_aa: CASSSGGATYEQYF

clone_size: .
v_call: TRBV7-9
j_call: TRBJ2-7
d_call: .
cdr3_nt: TGTGCCAGCAGTGCCCGGGGGGCCGACGAGCAGTACTTC
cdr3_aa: CASSARGADEQYF

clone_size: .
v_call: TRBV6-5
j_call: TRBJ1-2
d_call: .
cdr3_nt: TGTGCCACGTACAGGGAATCGGGGCATGGCTACACCTTC
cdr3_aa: CATYRESGHGYTF

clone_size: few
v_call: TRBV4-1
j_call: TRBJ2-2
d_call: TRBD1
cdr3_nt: TGCGCCAGCAGCCGGACAGGGGGTTCGAACACCGGGGAGCTGTTTTTT
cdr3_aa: CASSRTGGSNTGELFF

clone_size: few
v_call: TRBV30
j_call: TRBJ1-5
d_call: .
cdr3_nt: TGTGCCTGGAGTGTAACGGTAAATAATCAGCCCCAGCATTTT
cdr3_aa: CAWSVTVNNQPQHF

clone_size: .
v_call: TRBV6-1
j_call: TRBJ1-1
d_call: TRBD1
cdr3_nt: TGTGCCAGCAGTGACTTGGGACAGGGGAAGCCTGAAGCTTTCTTT
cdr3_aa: CASSDLGQGKPEAFF

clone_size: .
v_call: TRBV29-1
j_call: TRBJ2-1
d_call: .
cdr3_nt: TGCAGCGTTGAAAGGAGTTATGAGCAGTTCTTC
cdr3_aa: CSVERSYEQFF

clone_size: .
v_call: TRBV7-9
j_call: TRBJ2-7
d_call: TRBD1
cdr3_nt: TGTGCCAGCAGCCCCTGGACAGGGGGCTCCTACGAGCAGTACTTC
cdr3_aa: CASSPWTGGSYEQYF

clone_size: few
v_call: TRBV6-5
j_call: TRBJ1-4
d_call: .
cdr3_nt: TGTGCCAGCAGTGCCCAGGGACACGGCGAAAAACTGTTTTTT
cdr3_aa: CASSAQGHGEKLFF

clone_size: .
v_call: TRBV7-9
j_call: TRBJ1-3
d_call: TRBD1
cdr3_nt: TGTGCCAGCAGCCCAACCGACAGGGAGGGAAACACCATATATTTT
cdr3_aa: CASSPTDREGNTIYF